The next 15 T cell receptor beta chains were all read from a single sample in a study of regulatory T cells in long-lasting Graves disease. Regarding time point: newly diagnosed GD, antithyroid drugs for less than 3 months. Extracted PBMC RNA gave rise to the TCR library. CDR3-region Arm-PCR and iRepertoire HTBI primers produced the TCR beta libraries. TCRdb processed the multiplex PCR reads anew with MiXCR; each CDR3 protein has one entry. Of about 420,000 distinct CDR3 sequences in the sample, about a sixth were seen once. This sample was also put to use in a study of T cells in Graves' hyperthyroidism and ophthalmopathy.

The starting material was peripheral blood mononuclear cells (PBMCs), obtained at new diagnosis, from a patient treated with antithyroid drugs. These receptors originate from a woman aged 18 to 35 with Graves disease.

Many counts were recorded for this clonotype. The chain couples TRBV10-3 to TRBJ1-5; no clear D gene. The ends were cut back, 4 bases at V and 4 bases at J, with 8 bases in the middle. CDR1 ENHRY and CDR2 SYGVKD come from the germline V gene. The CDR3 totals 13 residues. The CDR3 spells CAISGETNQPQHF. The DNA of the CDR3 is TGTGCCATCAGTGGGGAGACTAATCAGCCCCAGCATTTT.

The table lists this clonotype with many counts. In DNA form, the CDR3 reads TGTGCCAGCAGCTATGGAGGGGCTAGCGGGAGTGGAGATACGCAGTATTTT. Its protein product is CASSYGGASGSGDTQYF. The gene calls are TRBV7-8 and TRBJ2-3, with 10 bases identical to TRBD2. Germline-derived CDR1 and CDR2 are SGHVS and FQNEAQ. The CDR3 runs to 17 residues. Unmatched junction bases numbered 12, after V lost 4 bases and J lost 5 bases.

This clonotype has ten or more counts. V is TRBV28 and J is TRBJ2-1; possibly TRBD1 for D (5 bases). Trimming took off 7 bases at V and 5 bases at J, with 15 bases between the two ends. Germline CDR1 and CDR2: MDHEN and SYDVKM. This CDR3 is 14 amino acids long. The CDR3 spells CASNGHESDNEQFF. The CDR3, as DNA: TGTGCCAGCAATGGACATGAGTCAGACAATGAGCAGTTCTTC.

This clonotype occurred once. The CDR3 does not close with the conserved phenylalanine or tryptophan, likely indicating a read error. The chain uses TRBV12-3 or TRBV12-4 and TRBJ2-1; TRBD2 matches at 10 bases. The CDR3 runs 15 residues. The chain's CDR3 is CASSLAGVSYNEQFS. The CDR3 DNA follows: TGTGCCAGCAGTCTAGCGGGAGTTTCCTACAATGAGCAGTTCTCC.

The chain is built from TRBV4-1 and TRBJ1-5; possibly TRBD1 for D (5 bases). Germline CDR1 reads MGHRA; CDR2 reads YSYEKL. CDR3 size: 15 residues. Trimming stripped 3 bases from V and 5 bases from J, with 14 bases between. Here the CDR3 DNA reads TGCGCCAGCAGCCAGAACCGGGACGGGCATCAGCCCCAGCATTTT. Protein sequence: CASSQNRDGHQPQHF.

This clonotype was seen a handful of times. CDR3 DNA: TGTGCCAGCAGTTCACAGGAAGCCTTCTCTGGAAACACCATATATTTT. It yields the protein CASSSQEAFSGNTIYF. The gene calls are TRBV12-3 or TRBV12-4 and TRBJ1-3, with a weak D call TRBD1 (5 bases). Trimming removed 4 bases at V and 0 bases at J, with 13 bases between. This CDR3 comprises 16 residues.

This clonotype was recorded at least ten times. The CDR3 nucleotides are TGTGCCAGCAGTTACTCAGCGGGACTAGCGGGGAACACAGATACGCAGTATTTT. This translates into CASSYSAGLAGNTDTQYF. This chain joins TRBV6-2 or TRBV6-3 and TRBJ2-3; 13 nucleotides align to TRBD2. The CDR3 is 18 amino acids. Germline CDR1 and CDR2: MNHEY and SVGEGT. V gave up 0 bases and J gave up 2 bases; unmatched junction bases: 5.

This clonotype has ten or more counts. The chain carries TRBV6-2 or TRBV6-3 and TRBJ1-5; D ambiguous. Germline CDR1 is MNHEY and CDR2 is SVGEGT. The V end lost 7 bases, the J end lost 3 bases, and 13 bases lay between the germline ends. The CDR3 totals 14 residues. The CDR3 DNA sequence: TGTGCCAGCAACCCCGGATTGACCAATCAGCCCCAGCATTTT. It specifies CASNPGLTNQPQHF.

This clonotype has ten or more counts. Here the CDR3 reads CASSFGTGQTLNYGYTF. For the CDR3, the DNA is TGTGCCAGCAGCTTCGGGACAGGCCAGACCCTTAACTATGGCTACACCTTC. The gene calls are TRBV7-8 and TRBJ1-2, with 8 nucleotides matching TRBD1. There are 17 residues in the CDR3. CDR1 is SGHVS, CDR2 FQNEAQ, per germline. The V and J ends lost 3 bases and 1 base, in that order; junction bases with no gene match: 10.

This clonotype showed up many times. J is TRBJ2-7 and V is TRBV28, with a weak D call TRBD1 (6 bases). Trimming pared 3 bases from V and 2 bases from J, leaving 17 bases between. Germline-derived CDR1 and CDR2 are MDHEN and SYDVKM. This CDR3 is built from 16 residues. CDR3 in amino acids: CASSFHGTSNPYEQYF. Here the CDR3 DNA reads TGTGCCAGCAGTTTTCACGGGACATCAAATCCCTACGAGCAGTACTTC.

About this clonotype: Germline and junction disagree at one end, which may indicate a read error. The chain recombines TRBV29-1 with TRBJ2-3, with D perhaps matching TRBD2 (6 bases). The CDR3 has 11 amino acids. The germline V gene has CDR1 SQVTM and CDR2 ANQGSEA. CDR3 in amino acids: CSVEGVAGLYF. The CDR3 nucleotides read TGCAGCGTCGAGGGCGTGGCGGGATTGTACTTC.

This clonotype was observed a few times. The rearrangement links TRBV15 to TRBJ2-7, with 8 bases aligning to TRBD2. J gave up 2 bases and V 0 bases, and 9 bases lay outside the gene matches. Germline V gene lookup returns CDR1 LNHNV and CDR2 YYDKDF (reference sequence). The CDR3 runs to 17 residues. CDR3 residues: CATSREGGSGKTYEQYF. As DNA, the CDR3 is TGTGCCACCAGCAGAGAAGGGGGTAGCGGGAAAACCTACGAGCAGTACTTC.

In its sample, this clonotype was seen many times. The chain uses TRBV18 and TRBJ2-3, with D unclear. CDR1 is KGHSH and CDR2 is LQKENI in the germline V gene. V lost 6 bases and J 0 bases, leaving 13 bases between the germline ends. The CDR3 sequence is 15 residues long. The CDR3 is CASSLIMASTDTQYF. The DNA for the CDR3 is TGTGCCAGCTCCCTTATCATGGCTAGCACAGATACGCAGTATTTT.

This clonotype occurred many times. CDR3 DNA sequence: TGTGCCAGCAGCTCGGGGGTCACTGAAGCTTTCTTT. Amino acid sequence: CASSSGVTEAFF. V and J are TRBV7-2 and TRBJ1-1; D might be TRBD1 (5 bases). V was clipped by 4 bases and J by 4 bases, with 7 bases between them. The length of the CDR3 is 12 residues. From germline, CDR1 is SGHTA and CDR2 FQGNSA.

A remark on this clonotype: A read error likely explains this, since a far larger clone differs by one base. The V call is TRBV6-1, the J call TRBJ2-1; 9 bases map to TRBD2. This CDR3 contains 14 residues. The germline gives CDR1 MNHNS, CDR2 SASEGT. CDR3: CASSGLADYNGQFF. CDR3 bases: TGTGCCAGCAGTGGACTAGCGGACTACAATGGGCAGTTCTTC.